This T cell receptor (beta chain) came from a study of shared clonotypes between healthy human individuals (TCRdb year 2020). Looking at the study overall: The cohort comprised a couple of women and a few men aged 18 to 49 years. For each donor, three plates each were used for CD4 naive and CD4 memory, two plates were used for CD8 naive, and one plate was used for CD8 memory. To estimate repertoire size and how much clonotypes are shared between individuals, the study performed deep sequencing of blood TCR repertoires from roughly five healthy adults. Libraries were prepared and TCR repertoires were sequenced by different laboratories using diverse techniques, in order to increase sequencing depth and limit assay-specific biases. Per donor, leukapheresis produced somewhere between about 0.9 and 10 billion PBMCs. Overall study results and their limits: Based on pairwise subsampling, the degree of clonotype sharing among donors was expected to be affected by sequencing depth. Compared with non-shared clonotypes, the clonotypes found in all four sorted-subset donors had higher generation probabilities. Across four donors, around 5.4% of naive CD4, approximately 3.5% of naive CD8, 2% to 2.5% of memory CD4, and 0.4% to 0.45% of memory CD8 clonotypes were shared. Rarefaction of sorted-subset datasets indicated incomplete sequencing despite the large sequencing depth. Sampling was limited to blood, and TCR repertoires in tissue likely differ from TCR repertoires in blood. Estimated clonotype richness was generally larger for naive than for memory subsets. Because the study included only a small number of donors, the genetic and exposure-history diversity represented was limited.

Notes on this clone: The antigen it binds to is not known. Base qualities are missing; no much larger clone stands one base away.

Using the deep immunoSEQ assay, TCR CDR3 regions were amplified from genomic DNA by multiplex PCR. Extracted genomic DNA from each cell subset was distributed evenly across all wells of several immunoSEQ 96-well plates, and each plate was treated as a replicate. For sorted subsets, around 200 ng genomic DNA, equal to 25,000 to 35,000 T cell genomes, was loaded into each replicate PCR. Purified libraries were measured with a Qubit 3.0 fluorometer, size-checked on a Bioanalyzer 2100, and measured again with the KAPA Library Quantification kit. A separate single-read 150-cycle Illumina NextSeq 550 flow cell was used to sequence each immunoSEQ 96-well plate. The original pipeline was this. Because only junctional sequences without quality scores were contained in the immunoSEQ output, filtering matching that applied to full-length reads could not be performed. Sequences were annotated with PyIR, a Python wrapper for IgBLAST v1.9, using IMGT germline references to assign V/J genes and CDR3. Reads were filtered out if the reads had weak V/J assignments (E-value above 1e-6), no CDR3, stop codons, out-of-frame junctions, or ambiguous translated residues. A V3J clonotype was defined by an identical inferred V gene, J gene, and CDR3 amino acid sequence. Percentage overlap between repertoires was calculated by dividing the number of shared unique clonotypes by the size of the smaller repertoire. Three approaches were used to assess repertoire richness: RTK rarefaction, the Chao1 estimator, and Recon v2.1 estimates of unobserved clonotypes. Generation probabilities for all TCRbeta clonotypes obtained by the gDNA method from several donors were computed using OLGA. In its TCRdb copy, this immuneACCESS table keeps in-frame sequences only and misses some clones. Where compared with another copy, unresolved V genes explain less than half of these, and the others have no known cause. V and J calls and clone size are as listed in that table; D and trimming were resolved from the DNA. Here the sample has about 1.5 million clones; 95% to 99% occur a single time. About 0.4% of the sample rests with the top ten.

The donors were healthy, HIV-negative adults with no recently reported acute infections or vaccinations. Every donor was a Caucasian adult living in Nashville, Tennessee, USA. CD4+ T cells were enriched by magnetic negative selection, after which naive cells were positively selected on CD45RA and the negative fraction was taken as the memory subset. Blood was obtained by leukapheresis, after which PBMCs were separated by Ficoll-Histopaque density gradient centrifugation and cryopreserved in liquid nitrogen vapor phase. Analytical flow cytometry was used to check the purity and quantity of each magnetically sorted T cell population. Genomic DNA was isolated from every sorted fraction and measured by UV absorbance on a Nanodrop 2000c. The germline ends are 10 bases apart after V is trimmed by 3 bases and J by 7 bases. The CDR3 runs 13 amino acids, cysteine and phenylalanine included. Just the 39-base CDR3 DNA is kept, in frame starting at base 1. CDR1 and CDR2 are read off the germline V gene as MDHEN and SYDVKM.

This TCR was sampled from a man aged 25 to 40 in good health. Sequencing was done on a sample of naive CD4+ T cells sorted from blood. In light of the paper, this sample's cell subset or site label describes: CD45RA+ positively selected. This receptor chain uses TRBV28 and TRBJ2-1; no D gene is confidently identified. The bases read TGTGCCAGCAGTTTGCAGGTGCCAAATGAGCAGTTCTTC. Its protein reads: CASSLQVPNEQFF.